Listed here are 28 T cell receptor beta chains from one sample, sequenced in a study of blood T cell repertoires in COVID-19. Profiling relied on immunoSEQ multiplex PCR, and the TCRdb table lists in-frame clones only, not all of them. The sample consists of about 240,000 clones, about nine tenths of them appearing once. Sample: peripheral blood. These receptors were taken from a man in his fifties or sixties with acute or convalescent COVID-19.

In DNA form, the CDR3 reads TGTGCCAGCTACAGGGACAATGGCTACACCTTC. This sequence encodes CASYRDNGYTF. V is TRBV28 and J is TRBJ1-2; possible D gene TRBD1, 6 bases. From germline, CDR1 is MDHEN and CDR2 SYDVKM. The CDR3 is made up of 11 amino acids. V was trimmed by 8 bases and J by 6 bases, leaving 10 bases between them.

The CDR3 reads CASSQVGAGPQQFF. The DNA of the CDR3 is TGCGCCAGCAGCCAAGTGGGTGCGGGGCCTCAGCAGTTCTTC. The V and J genes are TRBV4-1 and TRBJ2-1, with a tentative D call TRBD2 (6 bases). Trimming removed 1 base at V and 11 bases at J, with 15 bases between. The CDR3 runs to 14 residues. Germline V CDR1 and CDR2: MGHRA, YSYEKL.

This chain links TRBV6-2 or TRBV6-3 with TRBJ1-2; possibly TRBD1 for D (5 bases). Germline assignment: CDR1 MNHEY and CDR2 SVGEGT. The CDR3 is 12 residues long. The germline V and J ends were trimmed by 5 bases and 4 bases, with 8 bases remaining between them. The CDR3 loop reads CASSGAGYGYTF. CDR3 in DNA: TGTGCCAGCAGTGGGGCTGGCTATGGCTACACCTTC.

CDR3 DNA: TGTGCCAGCAGCTTCGGTTCTAATGAAAAACTGTTTTTT. Translated, it gives CASSFGSNEKLFF. The chain recombines TRBV11-3 with TRBJ1-4, with unresolved D. The CDR3 has 13 amino acids. The V end lost 3 bases, the J end lost 3 bases, and 5 bases lay between the germline ends. The germline CDR1 and CDR2 sequences are SGHNT and YENEEA. The full variable domain, its missing parts supplied by reference TRBV11-3 and TRBJ1-4, is EAGVVQSPRYKIIEKKQPVAFWCNPISGHNTLYWYLQNLGQGPELLIRYENEEAVDDSQLPKDRFSAERLKGVDSTLKIQPAELGDSAVYLCASSFGSNEKLFFGSGTQLSVL.

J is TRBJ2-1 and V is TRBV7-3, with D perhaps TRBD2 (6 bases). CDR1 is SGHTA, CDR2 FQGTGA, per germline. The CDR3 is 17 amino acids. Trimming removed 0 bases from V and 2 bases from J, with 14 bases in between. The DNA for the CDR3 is TGTGCCAGCAGCTTAACGGGTTTGTCGGGAGCCTACAATGAGCAGTTCTTC. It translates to CASSLTGLSGAYNEQFF.

The CDR3 loop is CASSLRTSGQNNEQFF. As DNA, the CDR3 is TGTGCCAGCAGCCTGCGGACTAGCGGGCAAAACAATGAGCAGTTCTTC. This chain links TRBV4-2 with TRBJ2-1; 11 bases fit TRBD2. CDR1 and CDR2 (germline): LGHNA, YNFKEQ. With V trimmed by 4 bases and J by 5 bases, 7 bases remained unmatched. The CDR3 covers 16 residues.

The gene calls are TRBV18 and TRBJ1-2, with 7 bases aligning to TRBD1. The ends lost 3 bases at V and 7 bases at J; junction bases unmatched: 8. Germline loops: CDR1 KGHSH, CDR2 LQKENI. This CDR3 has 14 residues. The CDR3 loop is CASSPTKGAGGYTF. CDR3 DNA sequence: TGTGCCAGCTCACCGACTAAGGGGGCGGGTGGCTACACCTTC.

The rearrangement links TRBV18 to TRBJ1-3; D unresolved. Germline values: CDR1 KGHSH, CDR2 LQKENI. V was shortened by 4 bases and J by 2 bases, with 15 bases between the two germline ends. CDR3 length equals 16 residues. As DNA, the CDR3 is TGTGCCAGCTCACTGTTTGTGGACTCTCCTGGAAACACCATATATTTT. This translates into CASSLFVDSPGNTIYF. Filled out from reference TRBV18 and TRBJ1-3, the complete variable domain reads NAGVMQNPRHLVRRRGQEARLRCSPMKGHSHVYWYRQLPEEGLKFMVYLQKENIIDESGMPKERFSAEFPKEGPSILRIQQVVRGDSAAYFCASSLFVDSPGNTIYFGEGSWLTVV.

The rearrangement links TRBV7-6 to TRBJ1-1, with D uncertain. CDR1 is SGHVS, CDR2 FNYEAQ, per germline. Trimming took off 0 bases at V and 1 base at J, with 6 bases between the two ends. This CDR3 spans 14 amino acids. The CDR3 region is CASSLARENTEAFF. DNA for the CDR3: TGTGCCAGCAGCTTAGCCCGGGAGAACACTGAAGCTTTCTTT.

CDR3 residues: CASSLLDRGVLNEQFF. The CDR3 coding sequence is TGTGCCAGCAGCTTATTGGACAGGGGGGTTCTGAATGAGCAGTTCTTC. V usage is TRBV7-2 and J usage is TRBJ2-1; 10 nucleotides match TRBD1. The V gene end was trimmed by 2 bases and the J gene end by 7 bases; junction bases not matched to a gene: 8. This CDR3 comprises 16 residues. Germline V lookup: CDR1 SGHTA, CDR2 FQGNSA.

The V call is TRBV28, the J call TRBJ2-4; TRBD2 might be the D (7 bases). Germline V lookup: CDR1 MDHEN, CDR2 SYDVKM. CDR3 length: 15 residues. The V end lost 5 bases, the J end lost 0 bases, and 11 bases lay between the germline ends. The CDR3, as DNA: TGTGCCAGCAGTCGAGGGGGGGTAGCCAAAAACATTCAGTACTTC. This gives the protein CASSRGGVAKNIQYF.

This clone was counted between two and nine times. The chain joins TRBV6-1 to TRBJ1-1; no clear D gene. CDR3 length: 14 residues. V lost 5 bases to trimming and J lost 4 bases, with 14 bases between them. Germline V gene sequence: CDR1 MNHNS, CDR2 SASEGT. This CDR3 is CASSTSGISTEAFF. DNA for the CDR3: TGTGCCAGCAGTACCTCGGGGATCAGCACTGAAGCTTTCTTT.

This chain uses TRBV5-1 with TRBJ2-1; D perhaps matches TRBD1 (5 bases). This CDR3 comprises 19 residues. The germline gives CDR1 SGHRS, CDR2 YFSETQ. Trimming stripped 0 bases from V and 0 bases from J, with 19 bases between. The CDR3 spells CASSLVRGRARSSYNEQFF. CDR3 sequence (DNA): TGCGCCAGCAGCTTGGTTAGGGGCAGGGCCAGGAGCTCCTACAATGAGCAGTTCTTC.

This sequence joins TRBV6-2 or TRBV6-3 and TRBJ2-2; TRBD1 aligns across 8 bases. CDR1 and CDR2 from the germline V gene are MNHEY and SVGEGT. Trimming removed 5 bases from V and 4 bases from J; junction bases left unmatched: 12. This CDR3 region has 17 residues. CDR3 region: CASSTPQGARVTGELFF. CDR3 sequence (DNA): TGTGCCAGCAGTACCCCTCAGGGGGCGCGGGTCACCGGGGAGCTGTTTTTT.

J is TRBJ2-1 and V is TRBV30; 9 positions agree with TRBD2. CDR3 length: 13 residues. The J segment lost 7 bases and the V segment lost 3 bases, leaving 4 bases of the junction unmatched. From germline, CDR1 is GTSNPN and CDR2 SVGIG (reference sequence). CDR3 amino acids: CAWRGLAGNEQFF. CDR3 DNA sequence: TGTGCCTGGAGGGGGCTAGCGGGAAATGAGCAGTTCTTC.

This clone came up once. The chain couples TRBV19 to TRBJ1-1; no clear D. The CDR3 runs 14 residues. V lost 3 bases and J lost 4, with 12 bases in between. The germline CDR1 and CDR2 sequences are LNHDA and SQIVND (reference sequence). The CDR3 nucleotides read TGTGCCAGTAGTATTCTTACCCCCGGCACTGAAGCTTTCTTT. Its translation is CASSILTPGTEAFF.

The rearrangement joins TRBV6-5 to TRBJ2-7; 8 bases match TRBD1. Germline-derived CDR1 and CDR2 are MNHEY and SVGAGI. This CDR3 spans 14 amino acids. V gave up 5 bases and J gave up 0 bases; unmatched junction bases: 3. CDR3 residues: CASSPGQASYEQYF. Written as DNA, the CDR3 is TGTGCCAGCAGTCCGGGACAGGCCTCCTACGAGCAGTACTTC.

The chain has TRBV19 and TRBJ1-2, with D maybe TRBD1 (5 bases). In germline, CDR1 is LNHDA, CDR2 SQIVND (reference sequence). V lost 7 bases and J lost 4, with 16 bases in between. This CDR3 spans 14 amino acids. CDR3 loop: CASTGSTGTYGYTF. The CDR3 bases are TGTGCCAGTACCGGAAGTACAGGAACCTATGGCTACACCTTC.

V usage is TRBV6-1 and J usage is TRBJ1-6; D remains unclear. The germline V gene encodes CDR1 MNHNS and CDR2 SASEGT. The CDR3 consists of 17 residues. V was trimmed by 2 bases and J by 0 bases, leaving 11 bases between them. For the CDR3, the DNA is TGTGCCAGCAGTGAATCAATCGGGAGCTCCTATAATTCACCCCTCCACTTT. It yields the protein CASSESIGSSYNSPLHF.

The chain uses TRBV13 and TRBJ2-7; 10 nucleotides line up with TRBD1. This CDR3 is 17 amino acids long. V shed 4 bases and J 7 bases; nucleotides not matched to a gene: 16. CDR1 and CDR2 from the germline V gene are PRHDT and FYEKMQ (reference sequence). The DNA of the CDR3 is TGTGCCAGCAGCTCCCATCTCCGGGACAGGGGAGTGGGAGAGCAGTACTTC. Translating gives CASSSHLRDRGVGEQYF.

CDR3 coding DNA: TGTGCCAGCAGTATAGACAGGGGGTCAGATACGCAGTATTTT. Amino acid sequence: CASSIDRGSDTQYF. The J gene is TRBJ2-3, the V gene TRBV6-5, with 9 bases fitting TRBD1. The CDR3 is 14 amino acids. CDR1 is MNHEY and CDR2 is SVGAGI in the germline V gene. V was pared by 5 bases and J by 4 bases, with 4 bases of the junction left unmatched.

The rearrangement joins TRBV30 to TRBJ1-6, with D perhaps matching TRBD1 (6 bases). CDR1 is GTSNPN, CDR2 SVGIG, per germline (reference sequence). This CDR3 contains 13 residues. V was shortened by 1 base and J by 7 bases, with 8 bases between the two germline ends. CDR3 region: CAWSGTGNSPLHF. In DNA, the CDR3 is TGTGCCTGGAGTGGAACAGGGAATTCACCCCTCCACTTT.

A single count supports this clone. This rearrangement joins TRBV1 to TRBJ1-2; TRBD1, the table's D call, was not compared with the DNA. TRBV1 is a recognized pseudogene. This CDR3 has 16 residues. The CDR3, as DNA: TGCACCAGCAGCCAAGATCGGGACAGGGTGAACTATGGCTACACCTTC. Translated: CTSSQDRDRVNYGYTF.

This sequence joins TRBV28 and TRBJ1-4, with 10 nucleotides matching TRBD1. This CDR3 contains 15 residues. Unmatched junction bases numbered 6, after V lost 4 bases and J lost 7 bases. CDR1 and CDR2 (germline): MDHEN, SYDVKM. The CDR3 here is CASSSAGQGSEKLFF. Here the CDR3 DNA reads TGTGCCAGCAGTTCCGCGGGACAGGGGAGTGAAAAACTGTTTTTT.

Written as DNA, the CDR3 is TGTGCCAGCAGCTTAGCGATCATGAGGGATGAGCAGTTCTTC. Translating it yields CASSLAIMRDEQFF. The chain has TRBV7-8 and TRBJ2-1; D is possibly TRBD2 (5 bases). This CDR3 is 14 amino acids long. Germline V gene sequence: CDR1 SGHVS, CDR2 FQNEAQ. V gave up 0 bases and J gave up 8 bases, with 11 bases separating them.

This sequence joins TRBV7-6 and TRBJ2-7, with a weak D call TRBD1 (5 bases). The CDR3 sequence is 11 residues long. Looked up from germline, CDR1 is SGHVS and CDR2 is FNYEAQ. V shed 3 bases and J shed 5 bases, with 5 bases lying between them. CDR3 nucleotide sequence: TGTGCCAGCAGCTTCAGGGACGAGCAGTACTTC. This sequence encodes CASSFRDEQYF.

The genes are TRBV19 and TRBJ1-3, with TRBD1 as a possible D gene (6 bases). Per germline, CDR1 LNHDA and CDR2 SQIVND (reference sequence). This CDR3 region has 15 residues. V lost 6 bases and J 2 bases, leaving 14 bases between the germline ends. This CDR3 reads CASSAGRTAGNTIYF. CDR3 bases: TGTGCCAGTAGCGCCGGAAGGACAGCTGGAAACACCATATATTTT.

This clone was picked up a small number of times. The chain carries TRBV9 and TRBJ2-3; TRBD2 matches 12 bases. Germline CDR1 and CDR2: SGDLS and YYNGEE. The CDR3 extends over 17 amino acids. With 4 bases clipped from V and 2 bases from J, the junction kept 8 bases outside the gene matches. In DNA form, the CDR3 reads TGTGCCAGCAGCCCCCGTGCTAGCGGGAGGGTCACAGATACGCAGTATTTT. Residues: CASSPRASGRVTDTQYF.